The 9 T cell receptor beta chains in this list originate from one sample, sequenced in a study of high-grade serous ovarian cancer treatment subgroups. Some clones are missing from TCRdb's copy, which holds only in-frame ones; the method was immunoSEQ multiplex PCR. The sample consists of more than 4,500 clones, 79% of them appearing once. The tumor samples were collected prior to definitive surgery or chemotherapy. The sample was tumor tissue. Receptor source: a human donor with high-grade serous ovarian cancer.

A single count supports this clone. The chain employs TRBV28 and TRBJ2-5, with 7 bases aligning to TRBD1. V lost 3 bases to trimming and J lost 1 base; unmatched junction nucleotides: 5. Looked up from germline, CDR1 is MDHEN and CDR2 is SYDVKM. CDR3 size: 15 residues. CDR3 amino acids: CASSLGTAIQETQYF. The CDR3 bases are TGTGCCAGCAGTTTGGGGACAGCGATCCAAGAGACCCAGTACTTC.

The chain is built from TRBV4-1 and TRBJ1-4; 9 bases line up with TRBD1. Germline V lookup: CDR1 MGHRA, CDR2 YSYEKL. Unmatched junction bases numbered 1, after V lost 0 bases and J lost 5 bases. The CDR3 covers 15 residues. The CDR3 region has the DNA TGCGCCAGCAGCCAAGAAGGACAGGGGAATGAAAAACTGTTTTTT. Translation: CASSQEGQGNEKLFF.

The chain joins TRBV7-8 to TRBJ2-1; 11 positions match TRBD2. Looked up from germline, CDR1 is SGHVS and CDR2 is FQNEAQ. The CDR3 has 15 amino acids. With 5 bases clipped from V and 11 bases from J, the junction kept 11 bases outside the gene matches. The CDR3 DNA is TGTGCCAGCAGCCAAATGACTAGCGGGGTGGGTAAGCAGTTCTTC. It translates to CASSQMTSGVGKQFF. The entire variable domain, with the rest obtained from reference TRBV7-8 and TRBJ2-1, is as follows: GAGVSQSPRYKVAKRGQDVALRCDPISGHVSLFWYQQALGQGPEFLTYFQNEAQLDKSGLPSDRFFAERPEGSVSTLKIQRTQQEDSAVYLCASSQMTSGVGKQFFGPGTRLTVL.

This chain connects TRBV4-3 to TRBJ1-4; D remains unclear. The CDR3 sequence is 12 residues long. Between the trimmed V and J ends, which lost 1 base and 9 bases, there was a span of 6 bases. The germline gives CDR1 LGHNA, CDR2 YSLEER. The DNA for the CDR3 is TGCGCCAGCAGCCAAGCCCCCCAAAAACTGTTTTTT. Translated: CASSQAPQKLFF.

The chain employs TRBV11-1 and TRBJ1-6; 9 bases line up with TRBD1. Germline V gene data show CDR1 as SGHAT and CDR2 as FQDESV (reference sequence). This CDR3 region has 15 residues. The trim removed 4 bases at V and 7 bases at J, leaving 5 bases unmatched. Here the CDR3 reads CASSSRQGGNSPLHF. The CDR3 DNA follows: TGTGCCAGCAGCTCCCGACAGGGGGGGAATTCACCCCTCCACTTT.

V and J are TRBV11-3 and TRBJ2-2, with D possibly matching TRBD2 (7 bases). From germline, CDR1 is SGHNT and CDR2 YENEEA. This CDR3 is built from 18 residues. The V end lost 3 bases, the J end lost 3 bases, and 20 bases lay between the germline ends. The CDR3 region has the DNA TGTGCCAGCAGCTTGTATAGTCTCGGGGGGCGGGACACCGGGGAGCTGTTTTTT. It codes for CASSLYSLGGRDTGELFF.

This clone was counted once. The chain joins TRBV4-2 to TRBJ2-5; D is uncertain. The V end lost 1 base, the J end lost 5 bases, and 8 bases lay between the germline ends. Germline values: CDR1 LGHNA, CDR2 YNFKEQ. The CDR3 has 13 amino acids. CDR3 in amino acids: CASSQVSGETQYF. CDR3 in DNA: TGTGCCAGCAGCCAAGTTTCCGGCGAGACCCAGTACTTC.

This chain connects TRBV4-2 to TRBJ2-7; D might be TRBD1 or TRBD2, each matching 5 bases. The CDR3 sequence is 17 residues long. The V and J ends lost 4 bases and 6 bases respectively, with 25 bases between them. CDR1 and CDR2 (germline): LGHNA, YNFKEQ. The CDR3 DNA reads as TGTGCCAGCAGCCCCCCCAGAGTTGAGGGGAGCCGGGGCGAGCAGTACTTC. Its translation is CASSPPRVEGSRGEQYF.

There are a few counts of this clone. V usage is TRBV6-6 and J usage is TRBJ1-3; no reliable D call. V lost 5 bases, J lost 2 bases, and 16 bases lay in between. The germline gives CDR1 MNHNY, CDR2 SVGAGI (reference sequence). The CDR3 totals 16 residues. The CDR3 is CASSPLRGGTGNTIYF. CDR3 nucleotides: TGTGCCAGCAGTCCGCTCCGAGGAGGGACTGGAAACACCATATATTTT.